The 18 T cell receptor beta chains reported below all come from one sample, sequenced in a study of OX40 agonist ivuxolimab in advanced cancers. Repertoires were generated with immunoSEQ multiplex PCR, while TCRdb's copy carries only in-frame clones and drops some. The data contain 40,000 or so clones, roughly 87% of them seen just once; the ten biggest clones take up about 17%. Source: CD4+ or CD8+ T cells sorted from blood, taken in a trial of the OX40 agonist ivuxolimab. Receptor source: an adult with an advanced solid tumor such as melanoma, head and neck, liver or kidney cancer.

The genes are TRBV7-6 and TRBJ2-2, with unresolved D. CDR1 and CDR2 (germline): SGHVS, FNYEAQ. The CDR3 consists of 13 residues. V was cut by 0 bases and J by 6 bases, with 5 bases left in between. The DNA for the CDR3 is TGTGCCAGCAGCTTAGCAGGAGCCGGGGAGCTGTTTTTT. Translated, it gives CASSLAGAGELFF.

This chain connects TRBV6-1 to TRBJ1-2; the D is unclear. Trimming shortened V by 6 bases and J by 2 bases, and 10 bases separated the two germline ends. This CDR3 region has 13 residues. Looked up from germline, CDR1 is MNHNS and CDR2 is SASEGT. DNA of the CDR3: TGTGCCAGCAGGGGGTCGGAGAACTATGGCTACACCTTC. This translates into CASRGSENYGYTF.

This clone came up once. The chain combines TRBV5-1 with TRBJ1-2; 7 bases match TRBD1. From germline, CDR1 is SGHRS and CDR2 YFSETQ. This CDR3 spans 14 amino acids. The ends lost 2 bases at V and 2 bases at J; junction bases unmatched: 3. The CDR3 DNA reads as TGCGCCAGCAGCTTCGACAGGGAAAACTATGGCTACACCTTC. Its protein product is CASSFDRENYGYTF. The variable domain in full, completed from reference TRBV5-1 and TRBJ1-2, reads KAGVTQTPRYLIKTRGQQVTLSCSPISGHRSVSWYQQTPGQGLQFLFEYFSETQRNKGNFPGRFSGRQFSNSRSEMNVSTLELGDSALYLCASSFDRENYGYTFGSGTRLTVV.

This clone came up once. CDR3 DNA: TGCGCCAGCAGCTTGGGACAGGGGTACACTGAAGCTTTCTTT. Amino acids: CASSLGQGYTEAFF. The genes are TRBV5-1 and TRBJ1-1, with 8 bases that match TRBD1. Looked up from germline, CDR1 is SGHRS and CDR2 is YFSETQ. This CDR3 comprises 14 residues. The trim removed 0 bases at V and 3 bases at J, leaving 1 base unmatched.

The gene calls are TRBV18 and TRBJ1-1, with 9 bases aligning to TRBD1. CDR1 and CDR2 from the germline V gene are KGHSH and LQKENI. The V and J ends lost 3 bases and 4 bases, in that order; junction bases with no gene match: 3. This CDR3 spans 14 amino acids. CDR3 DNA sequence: TGTGCCAGCTCACCCGACAGGGGGAGCACTGAAGCTTTCTTT. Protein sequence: CASSPDRGSTEAFF.

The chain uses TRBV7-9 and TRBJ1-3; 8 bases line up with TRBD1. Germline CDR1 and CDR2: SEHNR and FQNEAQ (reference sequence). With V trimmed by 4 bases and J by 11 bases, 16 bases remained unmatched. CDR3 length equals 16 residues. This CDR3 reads CASSSSPLGQVAAIYF. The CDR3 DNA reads TGTGCCAGCAGCTCAAGCCCTCTGGGACAGGTAGCGGCCATATATTTT.

The CDR3 reads CASSYQPSVYNEQFF. As DNA, the CDR3 is TGTGCCAGCAGCTACCAACCGTCCGTATACAATGAGCAGTTCTTC. The V call is TRBV7-3, the J call TRBJ2-1; D ambiguous. V dropped 4 bases and J dropped 4 bases, with 14 bases sitting between them. The CDR3 sequence is 15 residues long. Germline lookup yields CDR1 SGHTA and CDR2 FQGTGA. Filled out from reference TRBV7-3 and TRBJ2-1, the complete variable domain reads GAGVSQTPSNKVTEKGKYVELRCDPISGHTALYWYRQSLGQGPEFLIYFQGTGAADDSGLPNDRFFAVRPEGSVSTLKIQRTERGDSAVYLCASSYQPSVYNEQFFGPGTRLTVL.

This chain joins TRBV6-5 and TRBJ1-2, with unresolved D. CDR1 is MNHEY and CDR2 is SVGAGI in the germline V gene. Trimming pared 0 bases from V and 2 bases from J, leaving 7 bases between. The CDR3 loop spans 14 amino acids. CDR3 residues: CASSYSPENYGYTF. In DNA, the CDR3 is TGTGCCAGCAGTTACTCTCCCGAGAACTATGGCTACACCTTC.

The DNA of the CDR3 is TGTGCCACCGCTGAGGTGGCAGGGGGAGCTTTCTTT. Protein: CATAEVAGGAFF. The chain combines TRBV15 with TRBJ1-1; 7 nucleotides line up with TRBD1. This CDR3 contains 12 residues. J was trimmed by 10 bases and V by 8 bases; bases with no gene match: 10. CDR1 and CDR2 (germline): LNHNV, YYDKDF (reference sequence).

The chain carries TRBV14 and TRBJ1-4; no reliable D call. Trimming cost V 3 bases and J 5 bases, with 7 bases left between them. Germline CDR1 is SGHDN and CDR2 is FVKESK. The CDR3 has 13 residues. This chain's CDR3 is CASSQGLNEKLFF. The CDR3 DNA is TGTGCCAGCAGCCAGGGATTGAATGAAAAACTGTTTTTT.

This CDR3 is CASSVDGGSQETQYF. The CDR3 DNA reads TGTGCCAGCAGCGTAGACGGGGGGAGCCAAGAGACCCAGTACTTC. The gene calls are TRBV9 and TRBJ2-5, with 7 bases matching TRBD2. This CDR3 comprises 15 residues. CDR1 is SGDLS, CDR2 YYNGEE, per germline. V shed 0 bases and J 1 base; nucleotides not matched to a gene: 3.

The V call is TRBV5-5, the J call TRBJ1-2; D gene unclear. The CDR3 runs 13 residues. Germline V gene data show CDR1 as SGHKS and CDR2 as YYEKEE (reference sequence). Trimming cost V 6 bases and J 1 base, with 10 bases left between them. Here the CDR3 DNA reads TGTGCCAGCAACTTAGACCTTAACTATGGCTACACCTTC. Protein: CASNLDLNYGYTF.

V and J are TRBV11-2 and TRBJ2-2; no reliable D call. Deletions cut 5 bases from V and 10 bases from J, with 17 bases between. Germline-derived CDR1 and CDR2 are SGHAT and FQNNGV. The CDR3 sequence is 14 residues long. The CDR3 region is CASSEIDVFLELFF. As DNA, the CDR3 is TGTGCCAGCAGCGAGATAGATGTCTTTTTGGAGCTGTTTTTT.

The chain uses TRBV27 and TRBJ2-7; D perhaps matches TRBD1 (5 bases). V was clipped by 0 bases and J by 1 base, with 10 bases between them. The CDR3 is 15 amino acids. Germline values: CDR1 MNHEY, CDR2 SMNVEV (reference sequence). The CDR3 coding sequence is TGTGCCAGCAGTTTATCGGCAGGGTTATCCTACGAGCAGTACTTC. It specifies CASSLSAGLSYEQYF.

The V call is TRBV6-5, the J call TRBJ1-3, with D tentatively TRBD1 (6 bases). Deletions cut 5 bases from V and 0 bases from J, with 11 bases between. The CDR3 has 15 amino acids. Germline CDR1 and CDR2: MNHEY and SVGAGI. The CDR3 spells CASSPGQYSGNTIYF. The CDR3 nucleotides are TGTGCCAGCAGTCCGGGACAATACTCTGGAAACACCATATATTTT.

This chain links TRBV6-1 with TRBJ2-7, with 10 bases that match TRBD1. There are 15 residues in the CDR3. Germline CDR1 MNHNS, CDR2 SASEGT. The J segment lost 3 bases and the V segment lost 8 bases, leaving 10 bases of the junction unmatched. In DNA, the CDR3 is TGTGCCAGCTCTTCTCCGGGACAGGGGAACTACGAGCAGTACGTC. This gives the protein CASSSPGQGNYEQYV.

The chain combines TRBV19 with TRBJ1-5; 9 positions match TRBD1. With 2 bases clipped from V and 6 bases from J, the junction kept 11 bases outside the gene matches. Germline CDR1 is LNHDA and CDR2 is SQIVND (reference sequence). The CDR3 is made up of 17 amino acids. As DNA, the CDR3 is TGTGCCAGTAGTATAAAGCTGGGGACAGGGAATTTTCAGCCCCAGCATTTT. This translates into CASSIKLGTGNFQPQHF.

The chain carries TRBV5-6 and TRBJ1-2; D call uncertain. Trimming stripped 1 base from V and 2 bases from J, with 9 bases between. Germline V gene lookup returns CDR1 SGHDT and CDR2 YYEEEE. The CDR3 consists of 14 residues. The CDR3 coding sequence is TGTGCCAGCAGCTTGACGGTTGCGAACTATGGCTACACCTTC. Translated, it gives CASSLTVANYGYTF.